This is a list of T cell receptor beta chains from one sample in a study of technical replicates of blood from several donors. Produced via immunoSEQ multiplex PCR; TCRdb's table is partial and in-frame only. The sample has some 70,000 clones, about 89% seen once. Sequenced material: PBMCs. These receptors were obtained from a human donor in good health. Some clones in this sample may be carry-over from other donors' samples. Each CDR3 is given with its conserved first and last residue. The order of the fields is D gene, J gene, V gene, clone size, CDR3 protein, CDR3 DNA. D genes are given only for firm matches. Clone size, where shown, is once, few, many, or a class for clones that have expanded.

d_call: TRBD1; j_call: TRBJ1-6; v_call: TRBV27; clone_size: -; cdr3_aa: CASSYQGGVNSPLHF; cdr3_nt: TGTGCCAGCAGTTATCAGGGGGGAGTGAATTCACCCCTCCACTTT
d_call: TRBD1; j_call: TRBJ2-7; v_call: TRBV9; clone_size: -; cdr3_aa: CASSPFQGAGGYEQYF; cdr3_nt: TGTGCCAGCAGCCCTTTTCAGGGGGCAGGGGGGTACGAGCAGTACTTC
d_call: TRBD1; j_call: TRBJ2-1; v_call: TRBV5-1; clone_size: -; cdr3_aa: CASSSAGGYNEQFF; cdr3_nt: TGCGCCAGCAGCTCAGCAGGGGGCTACAATGAGCAGTTCTTC
d_call: -; j_call: TRBJ2-1; v_call: TRBV11-2; clone_size: -; cdr3_aa: CASSLGRAYNEQFF; cdr3_nt: TGTGCCAGCAGCTTAGGGAGGGCTTACAATGAGCAGTTCTTC
d_call: -; j_call: TRBJ2-1; v_call: TRBV5-4; clone_size: -; cdr3_aa: CASSPSTSNEQFF; cdr3_nt: TGTGCCAGCAGCCCCTCAACTAGCAATGAGCAGTTCTTC
d_call: -; j_call: TRBJ2-3; v_call: TRBV21-1; clone_size: -; cdr3_aa: CASLTDTQYF; cdr3_nt: TGTGCCAGCCTCACAGATACGCAGTATTTT
d_call: -; j_call: TRBJ2-3; v_call: TRBV4-3; clone_size: -; cdr3_aa: CASSSRIGVADTQYF; cdr3_nt: TGCGCCAGCAGCTCCCGAATAGGAGTTGCAGATACGCAGTATTTT
d_call: TRBD2; j_call: TRBJ2-7; v_call: TRBV5-1; clone_size: -; cdr3_aa: CASSRGLAVEQYF; cdr3_nt: TGCGCCAGCAGCAGGGGACTAGCGGTTGAGCAGTACTTC
d_call: -; j_call: TRBJ2-7; v_call: TRBV7-9; clone_size: -; cdr3_aa: CASSLGGNGQYF; cdr3_nt: TGTGCCAGCAGCTTAGGCGGTAATGGGCAGTACTTC
d_call: TRBD2; j_call: TRBJ2-1; v_call: TRBV4-1; clone_size: once; cdr3_aa: CASSQVAGAYNEQFF; cdr3_nt: TGCGCCAGCAGCCAAGTAGCGGGAGCGTACAATGAGCAGTTCTTC
d_call: TRBD1; j_call: TRBJ1-1; v_call: TRBV30; clone_size: few; cdr3_aa: CAWGDSGSTEAFF; cdr3_nt: TGTGCCTGGGGGGACAGTGGCAGCACTGAAGCTTTCTTT
d_call: -; j_call: TRBJ2-7; v_call: TRBV29-1; clone_size: -; cdr3_aa: CSVDDNSYEQYF; cdr3_nt: TGCAGCGTTGACGACAACTCCTACGAGCAGTACTTC
d_call: TRBD2; j_call: TRBJ2-7; v_call: TRBV7-6; clone_size: -; cdr3_aa: CASRGFSGGNYEQYF; cdr3_nt: TGTGCCAGCAGGGGATTTAGCGGGGGGAACTACGAGCAGTACTTC
d_call: TRBD2; j_call: TRBJ2-3; v_call: TRBV7-3; clone_size: -; cdr3_aa: CASSFTTSGSRGTQYF; cdr3_nt: TGTGCCAGCAGCTTCACGACTAGCGGATCTCGGGGTACGCAGTATTTT
d_call: TRBD2; j_call: TRBJ2-5; v_call: TRBV18; clone_size: -; cdr3_aa: CASSPQEASGSQETQYF; cdr3_nt: TGTGCCAGCTCACCTCAGGAGGCTAGCGGGAGTCAAGAGACCCAGTACTTC
d_call: TRBD2; j_call: TRBJ2-1; v_call: TRBV7-2; clone_size: -; cdr3_aa: CASSQGGGVYYNEQFF; cdr3_nt: TGTGCCAGCAGCCAGGGCGGGGGGGTTTACTACAATGAGCAGTTCTTC
d_call: -; j_call: TRBJ2-3; v_call: TRBV6-5; clone_size: once; cdr3_aa: CASTLGSGDTQYF; cdr3_nt: TGTGCCAGCACCCTTGGATCAGGTGATACGCAGTATTTT
d_call: -; j_call: TRBJ1-1; v_call: TRBV7-9; clone_size: few; cdr3_aa: CASSFGGNTEAFF; cdr3_nt: TGTGCCAGCAGCTTCGGCGGAAACACTGAAGCTTTCTTT
d_call: TRBD1; j_call: TRBJ1-1; v_call: TRBV14; clone_size: -; cdr3_aa: CASSQDSDRKAEAFF; cdr3_nt: TGTGCCAGCAGCCAAGATTCGGACAGGAAAGCTGAAGCTTTCTTT
d_call: -; j_call: TRBJ2-1; v_call: TRBV9; clone_size: -; cdr3_aa: CASSTTGEQFF; cdr3_nt: TGTGCCAGCAGCACCACGGGTGAGCAGTTCTTC
d_call: -; j_call: TRBJ2-7; v_call: TRBV7-6; clone_size: -; cdr3_aa: CASSLVAYEQYF; cdr3_nt: TGTGCCAGCAGCTTAGTCGCCTACGAGCAGTACTTC
d_call: TRBD2; j_call: TRBJ2-7; v_call: TRBV2; clone_size: -; cdr3_aa: CASRTSGSYEQYF; cdr3_nt: TGTGCCAGCAGAACTAGCGGATCCTACGAGCAGTACTTC
d_call: -; j_call: TRBJ1-3; v_call: TRBV6-5; clone_size: few; cdr3_aa: CASSYSSRTGNTIYF; cdr3_nt: TGTGCCAGCAGTTACTCGTCCAGGACTGGAAACACCATATATTTT
d_call: TRBD1; j_call: TRBJ2-7; v_call: TRBV10-3; clone_size: -; cdr3_aa: CAISDSDRVSQLGRYEQYF; cdr3_nt: TGTGCCATCAGTGACTCGGACAGGGTTAGTCAATTGGGTCGATACGAGCAGTACTTC
d_call: TRBD1; j_call: TRBJ2-7; v_call: TRBV28; clone_size: -; cdr3_aa: CASNQDRVFYEQYF; cdr3_nt: TGTGCCAGCAACCAAGACAGGGTGTTCTACGAGCAGTACTTC
d_call: -; j_call: TRBJ2-3; v_call: TRBV6-6; clone_size: -; cdr3_aa: CASSLPGTDTQYF; cdr3_nt: TGTGCCAGCAGCCTCCCGGGGACAGATACGCAGTATTTT
d_call: -; j_call: TRBJ2-1; v_call: TRBV7-6; clone_size: -; cdr3_aa: CASSLDNEQFF; cdr3_nt: TGTGCCAGCAGCCTTGACAATGAGCAGTTCTTC
d_call: TRBD2; j_call: TRBJ2-1; v_call: TRBV7-6; clone_size: -; cdr3_aa: CASSLYASAGGRNEQFF; cdr3_nt: TGTGCCAGCAGCTTATACGCTTCTGCGGGAGGGAGGAATGAGCAGTTCTTC
d_call: -; j_call: TRBJ1-2; v_call: TRBV30; clone_size: -; cdr3_aa: CAWLRAPYGYTF; cdr3_nt: TGTGCCTGGCTCAGGGCGCCCTATGGCTACACCTTC
d_call: TRBD1; j_call: TRBJ2-7; v_call: TRBV10-3; clone_size: -; cdr3_aa: CAIGGTGAHEQYF; cdr3_nt: TGTGCCATCGGGGGGACAGGCGCCCACGAGCAGTACTTC
d_call: TRBD1; j_call: TRBJ2-2; v_call: TRBV5-4; clone_size: -; cdr3_aa: CASSLVGGQEGELFF; cdr3_nt: TGTGCCAGCAGCTTGGTCGGGGGACAGGAAGGGGAGCTGTTTTTT
d_call: -; j_call: TRBJ1-2; v_call: TRBV29-1; clone_size: -; cdr3_aa: CSVRRDPNYGYTF; cdr3_nt: TGCAGCGTGAGGAGGGACCCTAACTATGGCTACACCTTC
d_call: TRBD2; j_call: TRBJ2-3; v_call: TRBV4-1; clone_size: -; cdr3_aa: CASSQDLVAGGTQYF; cdr3_nt: TGCGCCAGCAGCCAAGATTTAGTAGCGGGGGGTACGCAGTATTTT
d_call: TRBD1; j_call: TRBJ2-5; v_call: TRBV7-9; clone_size: -; cdr3_aa: CASSLGQGAQETQYF; cdr3_nt: TGTGCCAGCAGCTTAGGACAGGGGGCCCAAGAGACCCAGTACTTC
d_call: -; j_call: TRBJ1-2; v_call: TRBV30; clone_size: -; cdr3_aa: CAWSVGGADGYTF; cdr3_nt: TGTGCCTGGAGTGTGGGAGGGGCGGACGGCTACACCTTC
d_call: TRBD1; j_call: TRBJ2-7; v_call: TRBV7-2; clone_size: -; cdr3_aa: CASSGGQGGHEQYF; cdr3_nt: TGTGCCAGCAGCGGGGGACAGGGGGGCCACGAGCAGTACTTC
d_call: -; j_call: TRBJ1-1; v_call: TRBV6-1; clone_size: -; cdr3_aa: CASSGEGLNTEAFF; cdr3_nt: TGTGCCAGCAGTGGCGAGGGCCTGAACACTGAAGCTTTCTTT
d_call: -; j_call: TRBJ1-2; v_call: TRBV28; clone_size: -; cdr3_aa: CASSLGGVYGYTF; cdr3_nt: TGTGCCAGCAGTTTGGGGGGGGTCTATGGCTACACCTTC
d_call: -; j_call: TRBJ1-1; v_call: TRBV27; clone_size: -; cdr3_aa: CASSFFSGFTEAFF; cdr3_nt: TGTGCCAGCAGTTTTTTCTCGGGGTTCACTGAAGCTTTCTTT
d_call: -; j_call: TRBJ2-7; v_call: TRBV5-1; clone_size: -; cdr3_aa: CASTMDYLAYEQYF; cdr3_nt: TGCGCCAGCACTATGGACTACCTAGCCTACGAGCAGTACTTC
d_call: TRBD2; j_call: TRBJ2-7; v_call: TRBV10-1; clone_size: -; cdr3_aa: CAVGGRLAGEFPYEQYF; cdr3_nt: TGCGCCGTTGGGGGGCGGCTAGCGGGAGAATTTCCCTACGAGCAGTACTTC
d_call: TRBD1; j_call: TRBJ2-1; v_call: TRBV4-3; clone_size: once; cdr3_aa: CASSQDRTGKYNEQFF; cdr3_nt: TGCGCCAGCAGCCAAGATCGGACAGGGAAATACAATGAGCAGTTCTTC
d_call: TRBD2; j_call: TRBJ2-7; v_call: TRBV7-2; clone_size: -; cdr3_aa: CASSYGRSGVTYEQYF; cdr3_nt: TGTGCCAGCAGCTACGGACGTAGCGGGGTTACCTACGAGCAGTACTTC
d_call: -; j_call: TRBJ1-1; v_call: TRBV11-2; clone_size: -; cdr3_aa: CASSLVQGNTEAFF; cdr3_nt: TGTGCCAGCAGCTTAGTACAGGGGAACACTGAAGCTTTCTTT
d_call: -; j_call: TRBJ2-1; v_call: TRBV7-3; clone_size: -; cdr3_aa: CASSAVAPPTGEQFF; cdr3_nt: TGTGCCAGCAGCGCTGTAGCGCCCCCCACGGGTGAGCAGTTCTTC
d_call: TRBD2; j_call: TRBJ2-5; v_call: TRBV10-3; clone_size: -; cdr3_aa: CATKTLASGGDKETQYF; cdr3_nt: TGTGCCACTAAGACCCTGGCCAGCGGGGGGGATAAAGAGACCCAGTACTTC
d_call: TRBD2; j_call: TRBJ2-7; v_call: TRBV5-1; clone_size: -; cdr3_aa: CASSLGGLAGNEQYF; cdr3_nt: TGCGCCAGCAGCTTGGGGGGACTAGCGGGAAATGAGCAGTACTTC
d_call: -; j_call: TRBJ2-5; v_call: TRBV6-5; clone_size: -; cdr3_aa: CASSRRDGGETQYF; cdr3_nt: TGTGCCAGCAGCCGGAGGGACGGGGGAGAGACCCAGTACTTC
d_call: TRBD1; j_call: TRBJ2-7; v_call: TRBV6-6; clone_size: -; cdr3_aa: CASSYPGQGDYEQYF; cdr3_nt: TGTGCCAGCAGTTACCCGGGACAGGGGGACTACGAGCAGTACTTC
d_call: TRBD2; j_call: TRBJ2-3; v_call: TRBV6-4; clone_size: -; cdr3_aa: CASSTSGTDTQYF; cdr3_nt: TGTGCCAGCTCGACTAGCGGGACAGATACGCAGTATTTT
d_call: -; j_call: TRBJ2-3; v_call: TRBV2; clone_size: -; cdr3_aa: CASSVGRGADTQYF; cdr3_nt: TGTGCCAGCAGTGTGGGCAGGGGGGCAGATACGCAGTATTTT
d_call: TRBD2; j_call: TRBJ2-3; v_call: TRBV9; clone_size: -; cdr3_aa: CASSVVAGGSSATDTQYF; cdr3_nt: TGTGCCAGCAGCGTAGTAGCGGGAGGCTCCTCAGCCACAGATACGCAGTATTTT
d_call: TRBD1; j_call: TRBJ1-2; v_call: TRBV10-3; clone_size: -; cdr3_aa: CAISEDRAGGYTF; cdr3_nt: TGTGCCATCAGTGAAGACAGGGCCGGAGGCTACACCTTC
d_call: -; j_call: TRBJ1-1; v_call: TRBV14; clone_size: few; cdr3_aa: CASREGDGRMNTEAFF; cdr3_nt: TGTGCCAGCAGAGAAGGGGACGGGAGGATGAACACTGAAGCTTTCTTT
d_call: -; j_call: TRBJ2-5; v_call: TRBV15; clone_size: -; cdr3_aa: CATSRGPGPETQYF; cdr3_nt: TGTGCCACCAGTAGGGGTCCCGGGCCAGAGACCCAGTACTTC
d_call: TRBD2; j_call: TRBJ2-6; v_call: TRBV30; clone_size: -; cdr3_aa: CAWRELAGLSGANVLTF; cdr3_nt: TGTGCCTGGAGAGAACTAGCGGGTCTCTCTGGGGCCAACGTCCTGACTTTC
d_call: TRBD2; j_call: TRBJ2-7; v_call: TRBV4-1; clone_size: few; cdr3_aa: CASSGLAGSYEQYF; cdr3_nt: TGCGCCAGCAGCGGGTTAGCGGGGTCCTACGAGCAGTACTTC